This TCR beta chain was sequenced for a study of HIV-infected patients and healthy controls. Study-level points and caveats: Only sixteen HIV-infected individuals were processed, a major limit on how widely findings apply. During therapy, HIV-associated CDR3s fell significantly in frequency, while CMV-associated CDR3s did not change significantly.

The repertoire came from unfractionated whole blood and reflected all unsorted peripheral T cells. As controls, some 10 uninfected healthy donors gave samples, and a handful of gave a couple of samples 3 to 4 months apart. From its first to its last residue, the CDR3 has 9 amino acids. From germline, CDR1 is MDHEN and CDR2 SYDVKM. Worth noting for this clonotype: What it binds is not known. Without the conserved terminal phenylalanine or tryptophan, this CDR3 likely stems from a read error. The DNA is left out, because the CDR3 cannot be placed on it with certainty; the CDR3 is given as TCRdb lists it.

400 to 550 ng RNA was reverse transcribed with alpha and beta constant-region primers. Using multiplexing indices, alpha and beta chain libraries were generated apart by chain-specific third strand synthesis. A single primer pair per chain amplified all rearrangements, with per-molecule barcodes. TCRdb passed the 5' RACE reads through MiXCR, listing each CDR3 protein once. The sample lists about 18,000 distinct CDR3 sequences; 8.5% to 9.5% were seen once. The material sequenced was blood. The TCR was taken from an adult in good health. The chain joins TRBV28 to TRBJ1-4. This chain's CDR3 is CASSFRRFA.